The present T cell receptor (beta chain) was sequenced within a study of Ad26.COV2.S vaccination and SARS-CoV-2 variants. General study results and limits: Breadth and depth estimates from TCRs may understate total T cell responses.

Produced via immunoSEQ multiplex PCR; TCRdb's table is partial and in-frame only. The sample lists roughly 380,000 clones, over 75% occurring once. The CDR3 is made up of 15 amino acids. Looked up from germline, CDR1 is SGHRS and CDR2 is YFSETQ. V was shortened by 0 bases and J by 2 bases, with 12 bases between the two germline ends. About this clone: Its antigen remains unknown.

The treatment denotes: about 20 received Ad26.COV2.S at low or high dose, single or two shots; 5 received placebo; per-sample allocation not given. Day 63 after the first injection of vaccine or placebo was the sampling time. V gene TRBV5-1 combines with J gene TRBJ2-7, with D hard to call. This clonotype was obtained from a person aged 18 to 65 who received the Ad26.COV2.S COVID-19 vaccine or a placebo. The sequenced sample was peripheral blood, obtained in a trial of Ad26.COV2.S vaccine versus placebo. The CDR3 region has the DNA TGCGCCAGCAGCTTGGGGGCAGGCAAAGCCTACGAGCAGTACTTC. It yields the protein CASSLGAGKAYEQYF.